These 15 T cell receptor beta chains were sequenced from one sample in a study of tumor-infiltrating lymphocytes in localized non-small cell lung cancer. Sequenced by immunoSEQ multiplex PCR; TCRdb stores in-frame clones only, minus some. The sample yields approximately 16,000 clones, roughly 40% seen once. Sequencing was performed on lung tumor tissue. The receptor source for this set is a human donor with non-small cell lung cancer.

This clone was counted a few times. This chain links TRBV5-5 with TRBJ1-4; TRBD1 aligns across 8 bases. J was trimmed by 7 bases and V by 4 bases; bases with no gene match: 6. The germline V gene encodes CDR1 SGHKS and CDR2 YYEKEE (reference sequence). The CDR3 loop spans 14 amino acids. CDR3 loop: CASSLGQGIEKLFF. CDR3 nucleotides: TGTGCCAGCAGCCTAGGACAGGGTATTGAAAAACTGTTTTTT.

This clone qualifies as medium-sized. The genes are TRBV4-2 and TRBJ2-3, with D hard to call. The CDR3 has 14 residues. CDR1 LGHNA and CDR2 YNFKEQ come from the germline V gene. Trimming pared 0 bases from V and 1 base from J, leaving 5 bases between. DNA for the CDR3: TGTGCCAGCAGCCAAGATGGGGGCACAGATACGCAGTATTTT. It codes for CASSQDGGTDTQYF.

J is TRBJ2-5 and V is TRBV19; D is unclear. CDR1 LNHDA and CDR2 SQIVND come from the germline V gene (reference sequence). CDR3 length equals 14 residues. V lost 2 bases and J lost 5, with 12 bases in between. The CDR3 nucleotides are TGTGCCAGTAGTATAAGGGCCCTCGGGGAGACCCAGTACTTC. Translation: CASSIRALGETQYF.

The rearrangement joins TRBV29-1 to TRBJ1-4; 9 bases map to TRBD1. With V trimmed by 4 bases and J by 5 bases, 2 bases remained unmatched. Germline CDR1 is SQVTM and CDR2 is ANQGSEA. The CDR3 extends over 13 amino acids. The CDR3 reads CSVVTGGNEKLFF. The CDR3 DNA follows: TGCAGCGTTGTGACAGGGGGAAATGAAAAACTGTTTTTT.

This clone is termed large (0.1 to 1%). V and J are TRBV27 and TRBJ1-5, with 7 bases that match TRBD1. This CDR3 is 14 amino acids long. Per germline, CDR1 MNHEY and CDR2 SMNVEV (reference sequence). J was trimmed by 4 bases and V by 4 bases; bases with no gene match: 4. CDR3 DNA: TGTGCCAGCAGTTCGACAGGGCCTAATCAGCCCCAGCATTTT. Encoded protein: CASSSTGPNQPQHF.

This clone turned up a few times. The chain recombines TRBV7-3 with TRBJ1-4; D uncertain. Germline V lookup: CDR1 SGHTA, CDR2 FQGTGA. V lost 4 bases and J lost 5, with 8 bases in between. CDR3 length: 13 residues. Here the CDR3 reads CASSSGANEKLFF. DNA for the CDR3: TGTGCCAGCAGCTCCGGTGCCAATGAAAAACTGTTTTTT.

This clone was observed a few times. The CDR3 DNA follows: TGTGCCAGCAGCTTATCGTCAAATCAGCCCCAGCATTTT. Its protein is CASSLSSNQPQHF. This chain joins TRBV7-3 and TRBJ1-5; no reliable D call. This CDR3 contains 13 residues. Trimming pared 2 bases from V and 4 bases from J, leaving 6 bases between. Germline values: CDR1 SGHTA, CDR2 FQGTGA.

The rearrangement links TRBV28 to TRBJ2-3; a possible D gene is TRBD2 (5 bases). CDR1 and CDR2 (germline): MDHEN, SYDVKM. This CDR3 comprises 12 residues. V dropped 3 bases and J dropped 4 bases, with 5 bases sitting between them. CDR3 nucleotide sequence: TGTGCCAGCAGTTTTAGCGCAGATACGCAGTATTTT. Amino acid sequence: CASSFSADTQYF.

V gene TRBV25-1 combines with J gene TRBJ1-2; 9 positions agree with TRBD1. CDR1 and CDR2 (germline): MGHDK, SYGVNS. This CDR3 is 13 amino acids long. The ends lost 3 bases at V and 7 bases at J; junction bases unmatched: 3. This CDR3 is CASSERTGVGYTF. CDR3 nucleotide sequence: TGTGCCAGCAGTGAGAGGACAGGGGTTGGCTACACCTTC.

The chain links TRBV5-6 to TRBJ1-6; D unclear. Trimming left V 0 bases short and J 10 bases short, with 5 bases between. The CDR3 has 12 residues. Germline V gene sequence: CDR1 SGHDT, CDR2 YYEEEE. CDR3 loop: CASSLAESPLHF. The CDR3 coding sequence is TGTGCCAGCAGCTTGGCCGAGTCACCCCTCCACTTT.

V gene TRBV14 combines with J gene TRBJ2-3; D is possibly TRBD1 (5 bases). Germline lookup yields CDR1 SGHDN and CDR2 FVKESK. There are 17 residues in the CDR3. V dropped 4 bases and J dropped 2 bases, with 19 bases sitting between them. The CDR3 loop reads CASSPLGQGPITDTQYF. CDR3 DNA: TGTGCCAGCAGCCCTTTGGGGCAGGGCCCAATCACAGATACGCAGTATTTT.

V and J are TRBV4-3 and TRBJ2-1, with 14 bases that match TRBD2. Trimming at V came to 6 bases and at J to 11 bases, leaving 18 bases not matched to a gene. In germline, CDR1 is LGHNA, CDR2 YSLEER. This CDR3 spans 18 amino acids. The CDR3, as DNA: TGCGCCAGCAGTCGCACCGGACAGGTAGGACTAGCGGGGGGAAAGCAGTTCTTC. Translated, it gives CASSRTGQVGLAGGKQFF.

The rearrangement uses TRBV18 and TRBJ1-2; a weak D match, TRBD1 (5 bases). The ends were cut back, 3 bases at V and 5 bases at J, with 10 bases in the middle. CDR3 length: 13 amino acids. Per the germline V gene, CDR1 is KGHSH and CDR2 is LQKENI. The CDR3 nucleotides read TGTGCCAGCTCACCTGGGACCGAATATGGCTACACCTTC. Translation: CASSPGTEYGYTF.

This clone has just one count. The rearrangement links TRBV27 to TRBJ2-1, with D maybe TRBD2 (6 bases). The CDR3 is made up of 15 amino acids. Looked up from germline, CDR1 is MNHEY and CDR2 is SMNVEV (reference sequence). V lost 2 bases to trimming and J lost 6 bases, with 14 bases between them. Written as DNA, the CDR3 is TGTGCCAGCAGTTTAGGGGACTCCCCCCTCAATGAGCAGTTCTTC. Protein: CASSLGDSPLNEQFF.

This clone has just a few counts. This rearrangement joins TRBV2 to TRBJ2-3; D is uncertain. Trimming removed 4 bases at V and 3 bases at J, with 5 bases between. The germline CDR1 and CDR2 sequences are SNHLY and FYNNEI. The CDR3 loop spans 12 amino acids. CDR3 residues: CASSGYTDTQYF. CDR3 nucleotides: TGTGCCAGCAGTGGATATACAGATACGCAGTATTTT.